This T cell receptor (beta chain) originates from a study of T cell responses to AZD1222 COVID-19 vaccine. Produced via immunoSEQ multiplex PCR; TCRdb's table is partial and in-frame only. Found here are over 110,000 clones, roughly nine tenths of them singletons; the top ten hold approximately 1.5%. The germline gives CDR1 ENHRY, CDR2 SYGVKD. This CDR3 is built from 15 residues. Trimming cost V 7 bases and J 4 bases, with 20 bases left between them. V is TRBV10-3 and J is TRBJ2-7; D may be TRBD2 (9 bases). The material sequenced was peripheral blood, taken on day 0 of AZD1222 vaccination. The clonotype was recovered from an adult in good health. The CDR3 DNA is TGTGCCATCACCCAGGGGGCGGGAGGGATGTACGAGCAGTACTTC. Translating gives CAITQGAGGMYEQYF.